This entry features one T cell receptor beta chain sequence. Unmatched junction bases numbered 4, after V lost 5 bases and J lost 3 bases. CDR1 SGDLS and CDR2 YYNGEE come from the germline V gene. This CDR3 has 13 residues. The sample is drawn from a study of monozygotic twins with cystic fibrosis. Study context: Library input was around 3.1 micrograms of fragmented DNA, with about 15 PCR cycles.

Data came from immunoSEQ multiplex PCR; TCRdb stores just in-frame clones and leaves some out. In the table there are 15,000 to 20,000 clones, about 90% of which are singletons. The sequence was obtained from a girl aged 2-10 years with cystic fibrosis. Sequenced material: blood. V and J are TRBV9 and TRBJ1-1; TRBD1 aligns across 7 bases. The CDR3 sequence: CASSPQGYTEAFF. The DNA of the CDR3 is TGTGCCAGCAGTCCACAGGGGTACACTGAAGCTTTCTTT.